Following are 23 T cell receptor beta chains from one sample sequenced in a study of blood T cell repertoires in COVID-19 (dated by TCRdb to about 2020). The library was generated by the immunoSEQ multiplex PCR assay. What TCRdb holds here is the immuneACCESS table cut down to in-frame rearrangements. Part of the clones is not present; checked against another copy, under half of the missing clones reflect an unresolved V gene, and the others are unexplained. The sample records about 54,000 clones, around 81% of which are singletons. The ten largest make up over 4.5% of the sample. The material sequenced was peripheral blood. The receptors derive from a woman aged 60-75 years with acute or convalescent COVID-19.

The chain recombines TRBV7-9 with TRBJ2-2; TRBD2 matches 11 bases. The V gene's germline CDR1 is SEHNR and CDR2 FQNEAQ (reference sequence). This CDR3 has 15 amino acids. The trim removed 5 bases at V and 7 bases at J, leaving 6 bases unmatched. The CDR3 DNA sequence: TGTGCCAGCAGCGCACTAGCGGGAGATTACGGGGAGCTGTTTTTT. Amino acids: CASSALAGDYGELFF. Full variable domain (outside the CDR3, taken from reference TRBV7-9 and TRBJ2-2): DTGVSQNPRHKITKRGQNVTFRCDPISEHNRLYWYRQTLGQGPEFLTYFQNEAQLEKSRLLSDRFSAERPKGSFSTLEIQRTEQGDSAMYLCASSALAGDYGELFFGEGSRLTVL.

This chain uses TRBV29-1 with TRBJ2-7; TRBD2 matches at 8 bases. The V gene end was trimmed by 4 bases and the J gene end by 1 base; junction bases not matched to a gene: 9. The germline V gene has CDR1 SQVTM and CDR2 ANQGSEA. The CDR3 length is 15 residues. The CDR3 here is CSVVASGGPSYEQYF. CDR3 sequence (DNA): TGCAGCGTTGTGGCTTCGGGGGGGCCGTCCTACGAGCAGTACTTC.

The chain carries TRBV25-1 and TRBJ1-5, with TRBD1 matching 9 bases. Trimming cost V 4 bases and J 4 bases; bases outside gene matches: 5. CDR1 is MGHDK, CDR2 SYGVNS, per germline. The CDR3 is made up of 15 amino acids. The CDR3 coding sequence is TGTGCCAGCAGTGCTACCGGGACAGGGAATCAGCCCCAGCATTTT. Its protein is CASSATGTGNQPQHF. Full variable domain (missing parts from reference TRBV25-1 and TRBJ1-5): EADIYQTPRYLVIGTGKKITLECSQTMGHDKMYWYQQDPGMELHLIHYSYGVNSTEKGDLSSESTVSRIRTEHFPLTLESARPSHTSQYLCASSATGTGNQPQHFGDGTRLSIL.

The gene calls are TRBV5-4 and TRBJ1-2; D is perhaps TRBD1 (5 bases). This CDR3 is built from 12 residues. Germline lookup yields CDR1 SGHNT and CDR2 YYREEE (reference sequence). Trimming removed 1 base at V and 6 bases at J, with 7 bases between. In nucleotides, the CDR3 is TGTGCCAGCAGCTTGTGGGGCAATGGCTACACCTTC. Translating it yields CASSLWGNGYTF.

In this sample, this clone turned up a few times. This chain joins TRBV18 and TRBJ1-5, with D tentatively TRBD1 (5 bases). Looked up from germline, CDR1 is KGHSH and CDR2 is LQKENI. The CDR3 runs 14 residues. V lost 4 bases and J 0 bases, leaving 7 bases between the germline ends. This CDR3 is CASSQGNSNQPQHF. CDR3 in DNA: TGTGCCAGCTCACAGGGGAATAGCAATCAGCCCCAGCATTTT.

This clone was detected only a few times. V and J are TRBV2 and TRBJ1-6; possibly TRBD1 for D (6 bases). V lost 6 bases and J lost 12, with 12 bases in between. The germline gives CDR1 SNHLY, CDR2 FYNNEI. The CDR3 consists of 12 residues. The CDR3 DNA follows: TGTGCCAGCAGATGGACAGAGGGACCCCTCCACTTT. As protein: CASRWTEGPLHF.

This chain connects TRBV6-5 to TRBJ2-2; D uncertain. The germline V gene encodes CDR1 MNHEY and CDR2 SVGAGI. This CDR3 comprises 13 residues. The V end lost 7 bases, the J end lost 1 base, and 7 bases lay between the germline ends. The CDR3 loop reads CASIRQNTGELFF. As DNA, the CDR3 is TGTGCCAGCATAAGACAGAACACCGGGGAGCTGTTTTTT.

The genes are TRBV4-2 and TRBJ2-2; 9 bases are shared with TRBD1. This CDR3 region has 17 residues. V dropped 2 bases and J dropped 1; count of bases not matched to a gene: 5. Per germline, CDR1 LGHNA and CDR2 YNFKEQ. CDR3 residues: CASSQNPGQGNTGELFF. The CDR3 DNA reads TGTGCCAGCAGCCAAAACCCGGGACAGGGGAACACCGGGGAGCTGTTTTTT.

This rearrangement joins TRBV5-1 to TRBJ2-1; TRBD2 matches 8 bases. This CDR3 has 16 amino acids. Germline values: CDR1 SGHRS, CDR2 YFSETQ. V gave up 4 bases and J gave up 2 bases; unmatched junction bases: 8. CDR3 amino acids: CASSGTLAGTYNEQFF. CDR3 nucleotide sequence: TGCGCCAGCAGCGGTACATTAGCGGGGACCTACAATGAGCAGTTCTTC.

This chain links TRBV19 with TRBJ2-2; D gene ambiguous. The V gene's germline CDR1 is LNHDA and CDR2 SQIVND (reference sequence). The V end lost 1 base, the J end lost 1 base, and 7 bases lay between the germline ends. There are 15 residues in the CDR3. CDR3 loop: CASSIGAGNTGELFF. CDR3 in DNA: TGTGCCAGTAGTATAGGGGCAGGGAACACCGGGGAGCTGTTTTTT.

This clone was seen a few times. The rearrangement links TRBV28 to TRBJ1-2; 7 positions agree with TRBD1. Germline loops: CDR1 MDHEN, CDR2 SYDVKM. With 5 bases clipped from V and 4 bases from J, the junction kept 13 bases outside the gene matches. The CDR3 has 16 residues. The CDR3 region is CASSVRQGIGSYGYTF. DNA for the CDR3: TGTGCCAGCAGTGTACGACAGGGAATTGGATCCTATGGCTACACCTTC.

This clone was recorded only once. This chain joins TRBV18 and TRBJ1-1, with 7 nucleotides matching TRBD1. Unmatched junction bases numbered 6, after V lost 4 bases and J lost 4 bases. This CDR3 spans 14 amino acids. CDR1 KGHSH and CDR2 LQKENI come from the germline V gene. CDR3: CASSLQGDSTEAFF. In DNA, the CDR3 is TGTGCCAGCTCACTCCAGGGGGATAGCACTGAAGCTTTCTTT.

This clone was observed a few times. The V gene is TRBV5-1, the J gene TRBJ1-4; D not resolved. Trimming stripped 4 bases from V and 0 bases from J, with 10 bases between. The CDR3 extends over 15 amino acids. CDR1 SGHRS and CDR2 YFSETQ come from the germline V gene. CDR3 region: CASSPSQATNEKLFF. The CDR3 coding sequence is TGCGCCAGCAGCCCGAGTCAAGCAACTAATGAAAAACTGTTTTTT.

This chain connects TRBV30 to TRBJ1-4, with 8 bases lining up with TRBD1. This CDR3 comprises 14 residues. Trimming took 5 bases from V and 4 from J; bases not matched to a gene: 6. Germline lookup yields CDR1 GTSNPN and CDR2 SVGIG (reference sequence). This CDR3 is CAWGTGRDNEKLFF. In DNA form, the CDR3 reads TGTGCCTGGGGGACAGGTCGGGATAATGAAAAACTGTTTTTT.

The chain recombines TRBV15 with TRBJ2-1; D not certain. CDR1 is LNHNV and CDR2 is YYDKDF in the germline V gene (reference sequence). V lost 1 base and J 0 bases, leaving 10 bases between the germline ends. This CDR3 contains 16 residues. The CDR3 sequence: CATSRAPSSSYNEQFF. For the CDR3, the DNA is TGTGCCACCAGCAGAGCCCCCTCGAGCTCCTACAATGAGCAGTTCTTC.

In nucleotides, the CDR3 is TGTGCCAGCAGCGTACAGGGTTGGCCTGAAGCTTTCTTT. It specifies CASSVQGWPEAFF. This chain links TRBV7-9 with TRBJ1-1, with D possibly being TRBD1 (6 bases). Trimming took off 5 bases at V and 6 bases at J, with 13 bases between the two ends. The germline gives CDR1 SEHNR, CDR2 FQNEAQ (reference sequence). The CDR3 has 13 residues. Combining the CDR3 with reference TRBV7-9 and TRBJ1-1 gives the whole variable domain DTGVSQNPRHKITKRGQNVTFRCDPISEHNRLYWYRQTLGQGPEFLTYFQNEAQLEKSRLLSDRFSAERPKGSFSTLEIQRTEQGDSAMYLCASSVQGWPEAFFGQGTRLTVV.

V and J are TRBV11-2 and TRBJ2-1; D gene ambiguous. CDR3 size: 15 residues. Per germline, CDR1 SGHAT and CDR2 FQNNGV. Trimming shortened V by 6 bases and J by 0 bases, and 12 bases separated the two germline ends. The chain's CDR3 is CASRNGGSSYNEQFF. DNA of the CDR3: TGTGCCAGCAGGAACGGCGGAAGCTCCTACAATGAGCAGTTCTTC. The whole variable domain, filled in from reference TRBV11-2 and TRBJ2-1, reads EAGVAQSPRYKIIEKRQSVAFWCNPISGHATLYWYQQILGQGPKLLIQFQNNGVVDDSQLPKDRFSAERLKGVDSTLKIQPAKLEDSAVYLCASRNGGSSYNEQFFGPGTRLTVL.

The J gene is TRBJ1-3, the V gene TRBV7-2; tentative D call: TRBD1 (5 bases). This CDR3 has 17 residues. Germline assignment: CDR1 SGHTA and CDR2 FQGNSA. Trimming removed 1 base at V and 1 base at J, with 14 bases between. CDR3: CASSLGQGRTSGNTIYF. The CDR3 DNA follows: TGTGCCAGCAGCTTAGGTCAGGGCCGCACATCTGGAAACACCATATATTTT.

The chain joins TRBV5-1 to TRBJ2-3; tentatively, D is TRBD2 (6 bases). The CDR3 extends over 17 amino acids. Trimming cost V 0 bases and J 3 bases, with 17 bases left between them. From germline, CDR1 is SGHRS and CDR2 YFSETQ. DNA for the CDR3: TGCGCCAGCAGCTTGGCCGGGCTCCGGGGGAGGACAGATACGCAGTATTTT. As protein: CASSLAGLRGRTDTQYF.

The rearrangement uses TRBV5-6 and TRBJ1-4; the D is unclear. V was trimmed by 9 bases and J by 0 bases, leaving 15 bases between them. CDR3 length: 15 residues. CDR1 SGHDT and CDR2 YYEEEE come from the germline V gene. CDR3: CANIKYIATNEKLFF. CDR3 bases: TGTGCCAACATAAAGTACATCGCAACTAATGAAAAACTGTTTTTT.

The chain carries TRBV7-9 and TRBJ1-6; D is uncertain. The germline V and J ends were trimmed by 3 bases and 1 base, with 7 bases remaining between them. The CDR3 length is 15 residues. Per germline, CDR1 SEHNR and CDR2 FQNEAQ (reference sequence). The CDR3 nucleotides read TGTGCCAGCAGCTTTGCCAGTTCCTATAATTCACCCCTCCACTTT. Residues: CASSFASSYNSPLHF.

The J gene is TRBJ2-7, the V gene TRBV11-3, with 8 nucleotides matching TRBD1. The CDR3 sequence is 15 residues long. V was clipped by 0 bases and J by 5 bases; unmatched bases: 6. Germline V gene sequence: CDR1 SGHNT, CDR2 YENEEA. The CDR3 region has the DNA TGTGCCAGCAGCTTAGACGGACAGGGCGGCGACGAGCAGTACTTC. Translating gives CASSLDGQGGDEQYF.

The J gene is TRBJ2-4, the V gene TRBV2; 9 bases fit TRBD1. Germline values: CDR1 SNHLY, CDR2 FYNNEI. The J segment lost 0 bases and the V segment lost 1 base, leaving 1 base of the junction unmatched. The CDR3 spans 16 residues. The CDR3 DNA is TGTGCCAGCAGTGAAGACAGGGGGCTAGCCAAAAACATTCAGTACTTC. It translates to CASSEDRGLAKNIQYF.